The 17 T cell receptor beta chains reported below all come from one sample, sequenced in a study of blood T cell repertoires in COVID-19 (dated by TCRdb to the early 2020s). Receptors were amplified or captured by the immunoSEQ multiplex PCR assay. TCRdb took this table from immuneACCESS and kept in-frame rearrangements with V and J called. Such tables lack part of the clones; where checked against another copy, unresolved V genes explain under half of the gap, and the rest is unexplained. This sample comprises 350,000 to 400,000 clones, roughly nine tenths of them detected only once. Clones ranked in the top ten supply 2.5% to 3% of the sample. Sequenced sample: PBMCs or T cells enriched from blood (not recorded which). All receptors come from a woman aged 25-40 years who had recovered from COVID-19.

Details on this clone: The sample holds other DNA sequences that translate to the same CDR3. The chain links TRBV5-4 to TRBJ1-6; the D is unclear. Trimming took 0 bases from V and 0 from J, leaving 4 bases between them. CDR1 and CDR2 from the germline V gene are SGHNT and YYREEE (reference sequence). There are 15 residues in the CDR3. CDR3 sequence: CASSLDSSYNSPLHF. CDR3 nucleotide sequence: TGTGCCAGCAGCTTGGACAGCTCCTATAATTCACCCCTCCACTTT.

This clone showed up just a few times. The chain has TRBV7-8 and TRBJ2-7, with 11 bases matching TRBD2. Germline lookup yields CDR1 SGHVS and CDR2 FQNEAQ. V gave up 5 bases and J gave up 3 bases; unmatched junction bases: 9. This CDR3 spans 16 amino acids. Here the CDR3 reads CASSQSIAGGLYEQYF. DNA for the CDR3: TGTGCCAGCAGCCAATCCATAGCGGGAGGGCTCTACGAGCAGTACTTC. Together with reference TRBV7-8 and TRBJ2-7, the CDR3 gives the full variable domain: GAGVSQSPRYKVAKRGQDVALRCDPISGHVSLFWYQQALGQGPEFLTYFQNEAQLDKSGLPSDRFFAERPEGSVSTLKIQRTQQEDSAVYLCASSQSIAGGLYEQYFGPGTRLTVT.

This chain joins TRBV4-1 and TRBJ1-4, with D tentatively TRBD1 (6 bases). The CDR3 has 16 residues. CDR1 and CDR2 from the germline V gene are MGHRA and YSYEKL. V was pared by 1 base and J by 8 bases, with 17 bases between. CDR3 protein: CASSQGRGAGEEKLFF. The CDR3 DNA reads TGCGCCAGCAGCCAAGGGCGTGGGGCAGGGGAAGAAAAACTGTTTTTT.

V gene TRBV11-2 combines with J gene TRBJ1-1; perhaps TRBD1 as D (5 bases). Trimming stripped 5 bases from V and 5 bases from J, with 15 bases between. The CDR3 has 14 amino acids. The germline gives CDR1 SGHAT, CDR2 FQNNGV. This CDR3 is CASSIRGMETEAFF. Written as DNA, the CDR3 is TGTGCCAGCAGCATTAGGGGAATGGAGACTGAAGCTTTCTTT. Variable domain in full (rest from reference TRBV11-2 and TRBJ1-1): EAGVAQSPRYKIIEKRQSVAFWCNPISGHATLYWYQQILGQGPKLLIQFQNNGVVDDSQLPKDRFSAERLKGVDSTLKIQPAKLEDSAVYLCASSIRGMETEAFFGQGTRLTVV.

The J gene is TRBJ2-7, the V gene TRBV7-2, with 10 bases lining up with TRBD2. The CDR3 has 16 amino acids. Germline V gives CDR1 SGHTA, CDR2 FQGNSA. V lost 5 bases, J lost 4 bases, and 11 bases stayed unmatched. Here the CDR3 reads CASSLPQAGGRYEQYF. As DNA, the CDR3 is TGTGCCAGCAGCCTCCCCCAAGCGGGAGGGAGGTACGAGCAGTACTTC. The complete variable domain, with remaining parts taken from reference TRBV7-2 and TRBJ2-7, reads GAGVSQSPSNKVTEKGKDVELRCDPISGHTALYWYRQSLGQGLEFLIYFQGNSAPDKSGLPSDRFSAERTGGSVSTLTIQRTQQEDSAVYLCASSLPQAGGRYEQYFGPGTRLTVT.

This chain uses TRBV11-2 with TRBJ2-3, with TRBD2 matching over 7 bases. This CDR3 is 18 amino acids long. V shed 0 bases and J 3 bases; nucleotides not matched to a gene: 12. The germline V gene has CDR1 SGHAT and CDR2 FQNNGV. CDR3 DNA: TGTGCCAGCAGCTTAGATCTAAGTTGGGGACTAAAAACAGATACGCAGTATTTT. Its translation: CASSLDLSWGLKTDTQYF.

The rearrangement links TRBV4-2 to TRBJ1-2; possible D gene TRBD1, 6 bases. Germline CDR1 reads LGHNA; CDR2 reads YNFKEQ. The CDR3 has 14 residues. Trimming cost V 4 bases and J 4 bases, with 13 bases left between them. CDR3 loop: CASSPGEGSYGYTF. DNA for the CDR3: TGTGCCAGCAGCCCAGGGGAGGGATCCTATGGCTACACCTTC.

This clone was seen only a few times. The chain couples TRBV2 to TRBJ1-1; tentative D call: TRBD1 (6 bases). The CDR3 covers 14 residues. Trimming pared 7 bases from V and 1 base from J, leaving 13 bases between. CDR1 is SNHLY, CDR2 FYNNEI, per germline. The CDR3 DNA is TGTGCCAGCACGAAGGACAGCTCGAACACTGAAGCTTTCTTT. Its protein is CASTKDSSNTEAFF.

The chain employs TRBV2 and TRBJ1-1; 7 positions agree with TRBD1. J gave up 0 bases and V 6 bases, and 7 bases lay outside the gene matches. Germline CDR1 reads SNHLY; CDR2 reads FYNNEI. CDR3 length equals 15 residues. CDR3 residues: CASRGTAGLNTEAFF. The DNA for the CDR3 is TGTGCCAGCAGGGGGACAGCTGGCCTGAACACTGAAGCTTTCTTT. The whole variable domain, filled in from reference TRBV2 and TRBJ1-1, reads EPEVTQTPSHQVTQMGQEVILRCVPISNHLYFYWYRQILGQKVEFLVSFYNNEISEKSEIFDDQFSVERPDGSNFTLKIRSTKLEDSAMYFCASRGTAGLNTEAFFGQGTRLTVV.

The CDR3 DNA follows: TGTGCCAGCAGTAGCGGCCCCGTGGTCTCCTACGAGCAGTACTTC. Translated: CASSSGPVVSYEQYF. V is TRBV2 and J is TRBJ2-7, with TRBD2 as a possible D gene (5 bases). V dropped 5 bases and J dropped 0 bases, with 14 bases sitting between them. This CDR3 contains 15 residues. The germline V gene has CDR1 SNHLY and CDR2 FYNNEI. The full variable domain, completed using reference TRBV2 and TRBJ2-7, is EPEVTQTPSHQVTQMGQEVILRCVPISNHLYFYWYRQILGQKVEFLVSFYNNEISEKSEIFDDQFSVERPDGSNFTLKIRSTKLEDSAMYFCASSSGPVVSYEQYFGPGTRLTVT.

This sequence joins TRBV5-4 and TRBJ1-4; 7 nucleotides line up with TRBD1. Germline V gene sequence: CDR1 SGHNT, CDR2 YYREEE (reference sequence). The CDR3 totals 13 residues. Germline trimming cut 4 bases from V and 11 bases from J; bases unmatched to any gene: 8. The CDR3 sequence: CASSIDREDKLFF. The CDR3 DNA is TGTGCCAGCAGCATCGACAGGGAGGATAAACTGTTTTTT.

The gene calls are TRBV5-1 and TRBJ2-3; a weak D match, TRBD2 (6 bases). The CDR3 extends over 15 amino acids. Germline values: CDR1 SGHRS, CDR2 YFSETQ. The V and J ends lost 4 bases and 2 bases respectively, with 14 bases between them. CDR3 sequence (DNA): TGCGCCAGCAGCCCGGGACTCACCCTCACAGATACGCAGTATTTT. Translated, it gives CASSPGLTLTDTQYF.

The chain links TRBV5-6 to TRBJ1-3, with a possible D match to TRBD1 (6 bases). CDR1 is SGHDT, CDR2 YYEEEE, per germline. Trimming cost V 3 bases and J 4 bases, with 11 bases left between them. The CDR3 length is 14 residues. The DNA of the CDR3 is TGTGCCAGCAGCTGGGTGGACAGCGGAAACACCATATATTTT. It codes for CASSWVDSGNTIYF.

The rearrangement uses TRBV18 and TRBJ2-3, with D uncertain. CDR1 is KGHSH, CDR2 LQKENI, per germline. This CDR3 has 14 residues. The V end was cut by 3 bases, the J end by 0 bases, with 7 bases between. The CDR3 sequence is CASSPTSSTDTQYF. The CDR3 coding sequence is TGTGCCAGCTCACCGACATCTAGCACAGATACGCAGTATTTT.

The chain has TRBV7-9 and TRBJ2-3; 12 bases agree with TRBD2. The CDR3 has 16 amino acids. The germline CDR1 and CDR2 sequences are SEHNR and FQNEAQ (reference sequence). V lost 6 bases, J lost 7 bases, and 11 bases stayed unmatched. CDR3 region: CASSSDSSGGAHTQYF. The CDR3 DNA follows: TGTGCCAGCAGTTCCGACTCTAGCGGGGGGGCTCATACGCAGTATTTT.

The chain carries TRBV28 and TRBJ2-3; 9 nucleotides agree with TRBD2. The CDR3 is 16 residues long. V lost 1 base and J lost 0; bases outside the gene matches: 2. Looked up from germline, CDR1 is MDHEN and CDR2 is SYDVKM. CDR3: CASSLSAGGSTDTQYF. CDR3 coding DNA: TGTGCCAGCAGTTTATCAGCGGGGGGAAGCACAGATACGCAGTATTTT.

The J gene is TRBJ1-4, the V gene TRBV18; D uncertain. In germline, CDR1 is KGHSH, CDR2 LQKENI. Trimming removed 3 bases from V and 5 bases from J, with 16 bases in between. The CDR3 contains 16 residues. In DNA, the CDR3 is TGTGCCAGCTCACCTACCGCCCCCGGGAGGAATGAAAAACTGTTTTTT. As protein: CASSPTAPGRNEKLFF.